The entry below gives a single TCR beta chain sequence along with its context. The antigen is undetermined. This sample is drawn from a study of cytomegalovirus exposure and HLA in healthy donors. Overall study findings and caveats: Researchers reportedly found TCR beta sequences accurately predicted most subjects' HLA-A and HLA-B alleles. Analysis was performed later, and it showed HLA-associated TCR beta chains to be more clonally expanded than equally common others.

In the PCR, 60 Vbeta and 13 Jbeta primers were used. Only in-frame clones appear in the TCRdb table, and some are missing; sequencing was by immunoSEQ multiplex PCR. The sample lists 120,000 to 150,000 clones, over 70% occurring once. Trimming removed 0 bases from V and 7 bases from J, with 12 bases in between. CDR1 is SSHAT and CDR2 is FNYEAQ in the germline V gene (reference sequence). This CDR3 contains 14 residues. V is TRBV7-7 and J is TRBJ2-5; tentative D call: TRBD2 (5 bases). What was sequenced was PBMCs. The clonotype comes from a male donor in good health and CMV-seronegative. CDR3 in amino acids: CASSLAVSSGTQYF. The DNA of the CDR3 is TGTGCCAGCAGCTTAGCGGTTTCAAGCGGGACCCAGTACTTC.